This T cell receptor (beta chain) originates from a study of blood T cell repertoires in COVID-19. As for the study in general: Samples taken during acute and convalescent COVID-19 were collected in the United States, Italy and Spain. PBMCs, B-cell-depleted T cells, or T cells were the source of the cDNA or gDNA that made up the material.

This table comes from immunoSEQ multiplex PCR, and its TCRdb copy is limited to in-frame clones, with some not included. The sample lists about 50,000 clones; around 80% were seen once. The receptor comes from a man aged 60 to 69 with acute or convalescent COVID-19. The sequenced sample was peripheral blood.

The DNA for the CDR3 is TGTGCCAGCAGCGTAGAGGGGCTGACGAACACTGAAGCTTTCTTT. Amino acid sequence: CASSVEGLTNTEAFF. The chain recombines TRBV9 with TRBJ1-1; D possibly corresponds to TRBD1 (5 bases). The CDR3 loop spans 15 amino acids. The germline CDR1 and CDR2 sequences are SGDLS and YYNGEE. V shed 0 bases and J shed 1 base, with 10 bases lying between them. Full variable domain (outside the CDR3, taken from reference TRBV9 and TRBJ1-1): DSGVTQTPKHLITATGQRVTLRCSPRSGDLSVYWYQQSLDQGLQFLIQYYNGEERAKGNILERFSAQQFPDLHSELNLSSLELGDSALYFCASSVEGLTNTEAFFGQGTRLTVV.